This entry features one T cell receptor beta chain sequence. This sample was included in a study of blood T cell repertoires in COVID-19. Authors' methods: Amplification of reference gene primers provided the estimated nucleated cell counts. Some clones are missing from TCRdb's copy, which holds only in-frame ones; the method was immunoSEQ multiplex PCR. Clone size and the V and J calls come from that table; the DNA yielded D and trimming. Of 140,000 to 150,000 clones in the sample, 80% to 90% were seen once. Patients of the Seattle cohort, enrolled during active infection, were followed longitudinally. This CDR3 comprises 15 residues.

The sample taken for sequencing was peripheral blood. This clonotype originated in a man aged 18 to 29 with COVID-19, enrolled during active disease. The J gene is TRBJ1-1, the V gene TRBV21-1; the table's D call, TRBD1, has no DNA check behind it. TRBV21-1 is noted as a pseudogene. The CDR3 nucleotides read TGTGCCAGCAGCACCCACAGGCACTTGAACACTGAAGCTTTCTTT. Translating it yields CASSTHRHLNTEAFF.